This T cell receptor (beta chain) comes out of a study of CD8 T cells in ankylosing spondylitis. This CDR3 is built from 14 residues. Trimming at V came to 4 bases and at J to 5 bases, leaving 6 bases not matched to a gene. Germline V gives CDR1 SGHKS, CDR2 YYEKEE (reference sequence). This clonotype showed up many times. Its antigen is still unknown. Findings and caveats of the study: Disease-linked clones reportedly showed significant enrichment in matched ankylosing spondylitis synovial fluid. For ankylosing spondylitis blood, a TCR beta motif of several highly homologous variants appeared characteristic. Some of these motif variants have turned up before, in reports on reactive arthritis synovial fluid and blood.

Construction of TCR beta libraries was performed using quantitative 5'-RACE with molecular barcodes. Each CDR3 protein is one row after TCRdb ran MiXCR on the 5' RACE reads. The repertoire consists of 220,000 or so distinct CDR3 sequences, with over 9.5% occurring once and the leading ten covering roughly a fifth. Sequencing input: blood, either unsorted or a sorted T cell fraction (not recorded which). V and J are TRBV5-5 and TRBJ2-7; 10 positions agree with TRBD1. This sequence was found in a male donor with ankylosing spondylitis or in good health (not recorded which). The CDR3 is CASSKGQGNDEQYF. For the CDR3, the DNA is TGTGCCAGCAGCAAGGGACAGGGGAACGACGAGCAGTACTTC.